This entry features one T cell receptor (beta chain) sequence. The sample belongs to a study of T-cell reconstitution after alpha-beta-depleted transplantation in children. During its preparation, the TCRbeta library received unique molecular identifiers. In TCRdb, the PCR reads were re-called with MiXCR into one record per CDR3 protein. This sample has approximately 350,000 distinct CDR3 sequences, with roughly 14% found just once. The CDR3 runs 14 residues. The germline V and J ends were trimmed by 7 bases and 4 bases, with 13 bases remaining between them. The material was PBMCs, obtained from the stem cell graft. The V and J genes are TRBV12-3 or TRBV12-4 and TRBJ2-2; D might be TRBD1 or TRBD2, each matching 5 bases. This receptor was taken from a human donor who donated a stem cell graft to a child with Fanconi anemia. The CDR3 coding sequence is TGTGCCAGCATTAGAGGGACGACCACCGGGGAGCTGTTTTTT. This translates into CASIRGTTTGELFF.